Listed below are T cell receptor beta chains from one sample, sequenced in a study of regulatory T cells in long-lasting Graves disease. Via MiXCR, TCRdb re-called the multiplex PCR reads, giving one row per CDR3 protein. Among some 370,000 distinct CDR3 sequences listed, 20% were seen once. Source: peripheral blood mononuclear cells (PBMCs), taken when the disease was refractory, from a patient treated with antithyroid drugs. The receptors come from a female donor with Graves disease. Each CDR3 is given with its conserved first and last residue. Fields, in order: D gene, clone size, J gene, V gene, CDR3 protein, CDR3 DNA. The D gene is left open where the match is weak. The size of a clone is reported for some rows only, either as once, few or many, or as a class for expanded clones.

>TRBD1|few|TRBJ1-4|TRBV20-1
CSAEGQPSTNEKLFF
TGCAGTGCTGAGGGACAGCCTTCAACTAATGAAAAACTGTTTTTT
>-|-|TRBJ2-1|TRBV6-2/TRBV6-3
CASSSGGHYNEQFF
TGTGCCAGCAGTTCCGGGGGCCACTACAATGAGCAGTTCTTC
>TRBD1|-|TRBJ2-1|TRBV5-1
CASSFGTGSNEQFF
TGCGCCAGCAGCTTTGGGACAGGGAGTAATGAGCAGTTCTTC
>TRBD2|few|TRBJ2-3|TRBV7-9
CASSPGTSGSYGTDTQYF
TGTGCCAGCAGCCCCGGGACTAGCGGGAGTTATGGCACAGATACGCAGTATTTT
>-|-|TRBJ2-3|TRBV7-9
CASRTLLGSTDTQYF
TGTGCCAGCAGGACGTTGTTGGGGAGCACAGATACGCAGTATTTT
>-|few|TRBJ1-1|TRBV12-3/TRBV12-4
CASSPRGMTEAFF
TGTGCCAGCAGTCCCCGGGGTATGACTGAAGCTTTCTTT
>-|many|TRBJ1-6|TRBV12-3/TRBV12-4
CASSLESGVSSPLHF
TGTGCCAGCAGTTTAGAGTCAGGGGTCAGTTCACCCCTCCACTTT
>-|few|TRBJ2-7|TRBV29-1
CSVQGNPDSYEQYF
TGCAGCGTCCAGGGGAATCCGGACTCCTACGAGCAGTACTTC
>-|-|TRBJ1-4|TRBV4-1
CASSQEVVTGPNEKLFF
TGCGCCAGCAGCCAGGAGGTCGTGACAGGCCCTAATGAAAAACTGTTTTTT
>TRBD2|-|TRBJ2-6|TRBV7-2
CASSLLGGVGANVLTF
TGTGCCAGCAGCTTATTGGGAGGGGTTGGGGCCAACGTCCTGACTTTC